Below, 27 T cell receptor beta chains from the same sample are listed, as sequenced in a study of T-cell reconstitution after alpha-beta-depleted transplantation in children. Preparation of the TCRbeta library was carried out with unique molecular identifiers. TCRdb analysed the PCR reads with MiXCR anew, one entry per CDR3 protein. The sample carries hundreds of thousands of distinct CDR3 sequences, roughly a tenth recorded once. The sequencing here drew on PBMCs from the stem cell graft donor, taken from the stem cell graft. The source is a human donor who donated a stem cell graft to a child with acute myeloid leukemia.

This clonotype was picked up a small number of times. The rearrangement uses TRBV19 and TRBJ1-2; D is perhaps TRBD1 (5 bases). The germline CDR1 and CDR2 sequences are LNHDA and SQIVND (reference sequence). CDR3 size: 14 residues. The V gene lost 7 bases and the J gene lost 7 bases, with 19 bases spanning the gap. The CDR3 coding sequence is TGTGCCAGTACTGCGACAGTGTCAGTGGTTGGCTACACCTTC. Its protein is CASTATVSVVGYTF.

This clonotype showed up just a few times. The chain has TRBV5-1 and TRBJ2-1, with D perhaps TRBD2 (6 bases). The CDR3 has 14 residues. V was shortened by 4 bases and J by 6 bases, with 14 bases between the two germline ends. From germline, CDR1 is SGHRS and CDR2 YFSETQ. CDR3 in DNA: TGCGCCAGCAGCCGCGCAGCCGGGGGCAATGAGCAGTTCTTC. Translating gives CASSRAAGGNEQFF.

This clonotype was observed a few times. The chain carries TRBV5-1 and TRBJ2-5; 12 bases align to TRBD2. The CDR3 spans 14 residues. With V trimmed by 7 bases and J by 2 bases, 3 bases remained unmatched. Germline CDR1 and CDR2: SGHRS and YFSETQ. The CDR3 DNA reads TGCGCCAGCCGCGGGACTAGCGGGCAAGAGACCCAGTACTTC. Its protein product is CASRGTSGQETQYF.

This rearrangement joins TRBV20-1 to TRBJ2-5; 7 bases map to TRBD2. Germline-derived CDR1 and CDR2 are DFQATT and SNEGSKA (reference sequence). CDR3 size: 14 residues. The V gene end was trimmed by 3 bases and the J gene end by 3 bases; junction bases not matched to a gene: 7. The CDR3 coding sequence is TGCAGTGCTAGGGTCGGAGCGGGAAAAGAGACCCAGTACTTC. Protein: CSARVGAGKETQYF.

This clonotype was found a few times. The chain uses TRBV15 and TRBJ2-3; D ambiguous. Per the germline V gene, CDR1 is LNHNV and CDR2 is YYDKDF (reference sequence). V shed 3 bases and J shed 2 bases, with 9 bases lying between them. The CDR3 has 14 amino acids. This CDR3 reads CATSSLLNTDTQYF. The CDR3 coding sequence is TGTGCCACCAGCAGTCTATTAAACACAGATACGCAGTATTTT. Based on the CDR3 plus reference TRBV15 and TRBJ2-3, the full variable domain is DAMVIQNPRYQVTQFGKPVTLSCSQTLNHNVMYWYQQKSSQAPKLLFHYYDKDFNNEADTPDNFQSRRPNTSFCFLDIRSPGLGDTAMYLCATSSLLNTDTQYFGPGTRLTVL.

The sample holds many counts of this clonotype. The J gene is TRBJ2-2, the V gene TRBV5-1; D gene ambiguous. The CDR3 sequence is 13 residues long. V was pared by 0 bases and J by 6 bases, with 6 bases between. Germline V gene lookup returns CDR1 SGHRS and CDR2 YFSETQ. CDR3 bases: TGCGCCAGCAGCTTGGATACCCCCGGGGAGCTGTTTTTT. Amino acid sequence: CASSLDTPGELFF.

This clonotype occurred a few times. The chain links TRBV18 to TRBJ2-5, with D hard to call. Germline V gene data show CDR1 as KGHSH and CDR2 as LQKENI. V lost 2 bases and J 5 bases, leaving 9 bases between the germline ends. The CDR3 totals 13 residues. For the CDR3, the DNA is TGTGCCAGCTCACCATTGGAAAGCGAGACCCAGTACTTC. Its translation is CASSPLESETQYF.

This clonotype was seen ten or more times. The V and J genes are TRBV7-6 and TRBJ2-3, with D possibly being TRBD2 (7 bases). Trimming removed 1 base at V and 3 bases at J, with 14 bases between. This CDR3 is 16 amino acids long. Germline CDR1 and CDR2: SGHVS and FNYEAQ. Here the CDR3 reads CASSLEAGQQTDTQYF. CDR3 sequence (DNA): TGTGCCAGCAGCTTAGAAGCGGGACAACAAACAGATACGCAGTATTTT. Full variable domain (outside the CDR3, taken from reference TRBV7-6 and TRBJ2-3): GAGVSQSPRYKVTKRGQDVALRCDPISGHVSLYWYRQALGQGPEFLTYFNYEAQQDKSGLPNDRFSAERPEGSISTLTIQRTEQRDSAMYRCASSLEAGQQTDTQYFGPGTRLTVL.

Here the CDR3 reads CASSPAGARSPLHF. The DNA for the CDR3 is TGTGCCAGCAGCCCAGCGGGGGCGCGGTCACCCCTCCACTTT. The chain uses TRBV28 and TRBJ1-6, with D perhaps matching TRBD1 (6 bases). Trimming left V 6 bases short and J 10 bases short, with 16 bases between. This CDR3 comprises 14 residues. Germline V gene lookup returns CDR1 MDHEN and CDR2 SYDVKM.

The rearrangement links TRBV10-3 to TRBJ2-1, with D perhaps TRBD2 (5 bases). This CDR3 has 15 amino acids. The germline V gene encodes CDR1 ENHRY and CDR2 SYGVKD. With 11 bases removed from V and 6 bases from J, the gap between germline ends came to 23 bases. CDR3 sequence: CASRPGPPGGNEQFF. CDR3 bases: TGTGCCTCTAGACCGGGTCCCCCAGGAGGCAATGAGCAGTTCTTC.

This clonotype was counted only a few times. V gene TRBV12-5 combines with J gene TRBJ2-3; 7 bases match TRBD1. The CDR3 contains 15 residues. Trimming took 1 base from V and 4 from J; bases not matched to a gene: 5. The V gene's germline CDR1 is LGHNT and CDR2 FRNRAP. The CDR3 bases are TGTGCTAGTGGTTTGGACAGGGGTCCGGCAGATACGCAGTATTTT. Its translation: CASGLDRGPADTQYF. The full variable domain, rest sourced from reference TRBV12-5 and TRBJ2-3, is DARVTQTPRHKVTEMGQEVTMRCQPILGHNTVFWYRQTMMQGLELLAYFRNRAPLDDSGMPKDRFSAEMPDATLATLKIQPSEPRDSAVYFCASGLDRGPADTQYFGPGTRLTVL.

The CDR3 nucleotides read TGTGCCAGCAGCCCGACAGGGACCAACACCGGGGAGCTGTTTTTT. This sequence encodes CASSPTGTNTGELFF. This sequence joins TRBV6-2 or TRBV6-3 and TRBJ2-2; 7 positions match TRBD1. Trimming removed 6 bases from V and 2 bases from J; junction bases left unmatched: 6. Germline CDR1 is MNHEY and CDR2 is SVGEGT. The CDR3 extends over 15 amino acids.

This clonotype has more than one count but fewer than ten. The chain recombines TRBV7-9 with TRBJ2-1, with 8 bases identical to TRBD1. J gave up 2 bases and V 5 bases, and 11 bases lay outside the gene matches. The CDR3 is 17 residues long. Looked up from germline, CDR1 is SEHNR and CDR2 is FQNEAQ (reference sequence). Here the CDR3 DNA reads TGTGCCAGCAGCCCGCGGACAGGGAAATTGGCCTACAATGAGCAGTTCTTC. Translation: CASSPRTGKLAYNEQFF. The whole variable domain, filled in from reference TRBV7-9 and TRBJ2-1, reads DTGVSQNPRHKITKRGQNVTFRCDPISEHNRLYWYRQTLGQGPEFLTYFQNEAQLEKSRLLSDRFSAERPKGSFSTLEIQRTEQGDSAMYLCASSPRTGKLAYNEQFFGPGTRLTVL.

The chain recombines TRBV5-1 with TRBJ2-3; D is unclear. V shed 4 bases and J shed 8 bases, with 11 bases lying between them. The V gene's germline CDR1 is SGHRS and CDR2 YFSETQ. CDR3 size: 12 residues. The CDR3 region is CASSRDSGTQYF. The DNA of the CDR3 is TGCGCCAGCAGCCGCGACTCCGGTACGCAGTATTTT.

The rearrangement uses TRBV27 and TRBJ2-7, with D perhaps TRBD1 (6 bases). Germline V gene lookup returns CDR1 MNHEY and CDR2 SMNVEV (reference sequence). The CDR3 loop spans 14 amino acids. V gave up 1 base and J gave up 3 bases, with 10 bases separating them. DNA of the CDR3: TGTGCCAGCAGTTTATTCCCCAGGGGCTACGAGCAGTACTTC. Amino acids: CASSLFPRGYEQYF.

The genes are TRBV5-1 and TRBJ1-2; D is possibly TRBD1 (5 bases). The CDR3 has 13 residues. The V end lost 2 bases, the J end lost 6 bases, and 11 bases lay between the germline ends. From germline, CDR1 is SGHRS and CDR2 YFSETQ. Here the CDR3 reads CASSLGVSDGYTF. The CDR3, as DNA: TGCGCCAGCAGCTTAGGGGTGAGCGATGGCTACACCTTC.

This clonotype was recorded many times. The CDR3 coding sequence is TGTGCCACCAGCGGAGGGGGTACTGGAGATACGCAGTATTTT. Its protein product is CATSGGGTGDTQYF. The chain links TRBV15 to TRBJ2-3, with D perhaps being TRBD1 or TRBD2 (6 bases each). This CDR3 has 14 residues. The germline V gene has CDR1 LNHNV and CDR2 YYDKDF (reference sequence). Trimming stripped 5 bases from V and 5 bases from J, with 14 bases between.

This clonotype was found a few times. The chain is built from TRBV20-1 and TRBJ2-3, with D perhaps TRBD2 (5 bases). V was cut by 6 bases and J by 0 bases, with 10 bases left in between. Germline loops: CDR1 DFQATT, CDR2 SNEGSKA (reference sequence). CDR3 length equals 13 residues. CDR3 sequence reads: CSAPTTSTDTQYF. CDR3 nucleotides: TGCAGTGCCCCGACTACCAGCACAGATACGCAGTATTTT.

This clonotype was recorded at least ten times. This chain uses TRBV15 with TRBJ2-1; D is undetermined. Trimming took off 4 bases at V and 8 bases at J, with 9 bases between the two ends. The CDR3 contains 12 residues. Germline CDR1 LNHNV, CDR2 YYDKDF (reference sequence). The CDR3 DNA reads TGTGCCACCAGCACTCAACACGATGAGCAGTTCTTC. This sequence encodes CATSTQHDEQFF.

This CDR3 is CAISESSQGGQPQHF. CDR3 DNA: TGTGCCATCAGTGAGTCTTCGCAGGGAGGACAGCCCCAGCATTTT. The genes are TRBV10-3 and TRBJ1-5; weak D call: TRBD1 (5 bases). The CDR3 contains 15 residues. Per the germline V gene, CDR1 is ENHRY and CDR2 is SYGVKD. V was pared by 0 bases and J by 7 bases, with 13 bases between.

V is TRBV20-1 and J is TRBJ2-5; D call uncertain. The CDR3 loop spans 13 amino acids. CDR1 and CDR2 (germline): DFQATT, SNEGSKA (reference sequence). The V and J ends lost 1 base and 5 bases respectively, with 11 bases between them. CDR3: CSARVNGEETQYF. CDR3 nucleotide sequence: TGCAGTGCTAGAGTCAATGGAGAGGAGACCCAGTACTTC.

This clonotype occurred many times. The J gene is TRBJ2-3, the V gene TRBV20-1; D possibly corresponds to TRBD1 (6 bases). With 0 bases removed from V and 1 base from J, the gap between germline ends came to 11 bases. The CDR3 totals 15 residues. Germline loops: CDR1 DFQATT, CDR2 SNEGSKA (reference sequence). In DNA form, the CDR3 reads TGCAGTGCTAGAGAGGGGGCAACAGGCACAGATACGCAGTATTTT. Translating it yields CSAREGATGTDTQYF.

CDR3 nucleotides: TGTGCCAGCAGTTGGCTAGCGGGAGGAACCGGGGAGCTGTTTTTT. The encoded protein is CASSWLAGGTGELFF. The rearrangement uses TRBV6-2 or TRBV6-3 and TRBJ2-2; 11 bases agree with TRBD2. Germline V gene lookup returns CDR1 MNHEY and CDR2 SVGEGT. Unmatched junction bases numbered 3, after V lost 4 bases and J lost 5 bases. The CDR3 spans 15 residues.

This clonotype came up many times. The genes are TRBV5-1 and TRBJ2-3, with TRBD2 as a possible D gene (6 bases). CDR1 SGHRS and CDR2 YFSETQ come from the germline V gene. Trimming left V 0 bases short and J 5 bases short, with 10 bases between. There are 14 residues in the CDR3. This CDR3 reads CASSLGLVGDTQYF. CDR3 nucleotides: TGCGCCAGCAGCTTGGGACTAGTTGGAGATACGCAGTATTTT.

In its sample, this clonotype was seen many times. This chain connects TRBV20-1 to TRBJ2-7; the D is unclear. The germline V gene has CDR1 DFQATT and CDR2 SNEGSKA (reference sequence). The CDR3 has 14 amino acids. The germline V and J ends were trimmed by 1 base and 0 bases, with 10 bases remaining between them. The CDR3 is CSARVPALSYEQYF. CDR3 nucleotides: TGCAGTGCTAGAGTCCCAGCGCTCTCCTACGAGCAGTACTTC.

The rearrangement joins TRBV6-1 to TRBJ2-3; 9 bases match TRBD2. Germline V CDR1 and CDR2: MNHNS, SASEGT. The CDR3 runs to 16 residues. The trim removed 3 bases at V and 3 bases at J, leaving 7 bases unmatched. The CDR3 nucleotides are TGTGCCAGCAGTGATGGGGGTAGCGGGAGAACAGATACGCAGTATTTT. It specifies CASSDGGSGRTDTQYF.

There are many counts of this clonotype. This sequence joins TRBV29-1 and TRBJ2-7, with 11 bases identical to TRBD1. The germline gives CDR1 SQVTM, CDR2 ANQGSEA. V lost 5 bases and J lost 5; bases outside the gene matches: 8. The CDR3 has 14 residues. CDR3 in amino acids: CSVRGTGGDDEQYF. The CDR3 nucleotides are TGCAGCGTTCGGGGGACAGGGGGGGACGACGAGCAGTACTTC.